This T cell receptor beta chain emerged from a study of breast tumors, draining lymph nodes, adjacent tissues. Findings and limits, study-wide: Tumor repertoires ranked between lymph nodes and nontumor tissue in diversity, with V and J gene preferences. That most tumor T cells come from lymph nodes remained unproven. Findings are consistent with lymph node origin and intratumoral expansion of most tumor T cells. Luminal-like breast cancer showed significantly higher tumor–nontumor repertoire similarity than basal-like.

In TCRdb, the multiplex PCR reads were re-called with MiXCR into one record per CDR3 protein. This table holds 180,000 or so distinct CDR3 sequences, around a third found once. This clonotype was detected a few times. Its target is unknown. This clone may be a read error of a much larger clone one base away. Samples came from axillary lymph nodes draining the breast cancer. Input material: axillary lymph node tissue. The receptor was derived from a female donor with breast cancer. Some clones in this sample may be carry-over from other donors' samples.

The CDR3 spells CSARTHGTSAYYEQYF. The CDR3 DNA is TGCAGTGCTCGCACTCATGGGACTAGCGCGTACTACGAGCAGTACTTC. The J gene is TRBJ2-7, the V gene TRBV20-1, with 10 positions matching TRBD2. The J segment lost 3 bases and the V segment lost 5 bases, leaving 13 bases of the junction unmatched. The CDR3 length is 16 residues. CDR1 and CDR2 from the germline V gene are DFQATT and SNEGSKA (reference sequence).